Here is one T cell receptor beta chain with its context. What it recognizes is unknown. This sample was taken from a study of T-cell memory formation after mild COVID-19. 5'RACE with constant-segment primers yielded barcoded, UMI-tagged TCR alpha and TCR beta cDNA libraries. TCRdb itself ran the 5' RACE reads through MiXCR, one entry per CDR3 protein. The repertoire has about 130,000 distinct CDR3 sequences, approximately 15% of them found once; the top ten carry around 13%. Whole-study results and caveats: SARS-CoV-2 specificity was not confirmed for second-wave clones peaking on day 37. The CD4+ clones that contracted clustered mainly within CM and EM, and the CD8+ clones concentrated in EMRA.

This clonotype was obtained from an adult woman who had mild COVID-19 (a few samples of this study predate the infection). Cell type and time point are not known. Sequencing used PBMCs or a T cell subset sorted from them (not recorded which).

The CDR3 reads CASSLSPSTDTQYF. CDR3 sequence (DNA): TGTGCCAGCAGCTTATCCCCTAGCACAGATACGCAGTATTTT. This chain joins TRBV7-3 and TRBJ2-3; D uncertain. The V gene's germline CDR1 is SGHTA and CDR2 FQGTGA. The CDR3 covers 14 residues. The V end was cut by 2 bases, the J end by 0 bases, with 6 bases between.